Below are 8 T cell receptor beta chains sequenced from a single sample in a study of metastatic and nonmetastatic thyroid tumors. Until they underwent thyroid surgery, no patient had received any treatment. TCRdb redid the clone calls on the PCR reads using MiXCR. The profile shows 20,000 to 25,000 clones, 15% to 18% of them singletons. The sequenced sample was blood. The source of these receptors is a female donor with papillary thyroid cancer or a benign thyroid nodule (not recorded which). Some clones in this sample may be carry-over from other donors' samples.

This clone was detected many times. J is TRBJ2-1 and V is TRBV24-1, with TRBD1 matching over 10 bases. This CDR3 has 16 amino acids. Germline V gene data show CDR1 as KGHDR and CDR2 as SFDVKD. After removal of 2 bases from V and 1 base from J, the junction contained 1 base not matched to a gene. Here the CDR3 DNA reads TGTGCCACCAGTGATTCGGGACAGGGGTCCTACAATGAGCAGTTCTTC. Its protein is CATSDSGQGSYNEQFF.

V is TRBV11-2 and J is TRBJ2-1, with no clear D. Trimming shortened V by 7 bases and J by 0 bases, and 10 bases separated the two germline ends. CDR3 length: 14 amino acids. Germline CDR1 SGHAT, CDR2 FQNNGV. The CDR3 is CASTQCLSYNEQFF. CDR3 DNA sequence: TGTGCCAGCACCCAGTGTCTCTCCTACAATGAGCAGTTCTTC.

The V and J genes are TRBV3-1 and TRBJ2-1, with D hard to call. V lost 0 bases and J 4 bases, leaving 7 bases between the germline ends. The CDR3 extends over 14 amino acids. CDR1 and CDR2 (germline): LGHDT, YNNKEL (reference sequence). The CDR3 DNA reads as TGTGCCAGCAGCCAAGAGTATGATTACAATGAGCAGTTCTTC. Its protein product is CASSQEYDYNEQFF.

This clone was seen repeatedly, ten times or more. V usage is TRBV11-2 and J usage is TRBJ2-1, with 10 bases fitting TRBD1. The CDR3 length is 14 residues. V shed 5 bases, J shed 9 bases, and the junction held 7 bases outside the gene matches. Germline values: CDR1 SGHAT, CDR2 FQNNGV. The CDR3 sequence is CASSLGTGVSEQFF. DNA for the CDR3: TGTGCCAGCAGCCTAGGGACAGGGGTTAGTGAGCAGTTCTTC.

As to this clone: One end of the junction varies from germline; a read error may be responsible. V gene TRBV7-3 combines with J gene TRBJ2-1, with 8 bases matching TRBD2. The CDR3 consists of 15 residues. Germline CDR1 and CDR2: SGHTA and FQGTGA. CDR3 sequence reads: CASSSIAGPYNEQFF. The CDR3 region has the DNA TGCGCCAGCAGCTCAATAGCGGGACCCTACAATGAGCAGTTCTTC.

This clone came up a few times. The chain links TRBV27 to TRBJ2-7; the D gene is possibly TRBD1 (7 bases). The CDR3 consists of 14 residues. Looked up from germline, CDR1 is MNHEY and CDR2 is SMNVEV (reference sequence). Trimming left V 2 bases short and J 6 bases short, with 14 bases between. The CDR3 here is CASSLEQGGGEQYF. In DNA form, the CDR3 reads TGTGCCAGCAGTTTAGAGCAGGGGGGCGGCGAGCAGTACTTC.

By sample share, this clone is medium-sized. The genes are TRBV20-1 and TRBJ1-1; D is ambiguous. Germline CDR1 DFQATT, CDR2 SNEGSKA (reference sequence). The CDR3 consists of 15 residues. Trimming removed 3 bases from V and 1 base from J, with 15 bases in between. This CDR3 reads CSASPPKFENTEAFF. The CDR3 nucleotides are TGCAGTGCTAGCCCTCCAAAATTCGAGAACACTGAAGCTTTCTTT.

The sample holds many counts of this clone. A read error may explain this, as a much larger clone is one base away. Other DNA sequences in this sample translate to the same CDR3. The CDR3 nucleotides are TGCGCCAGCAGCCAGGGGGACGGGGTAACTGAAGCTTTCTTT. Translation gives CASSQGDGVTEAFF. This chain uses TRBV4-1 with TRBJ1-1; a possible D gene is TRBD1 (5 bases). The germline gives CDR1 MGHRA, CDR2 YSYEKL. There are 14 residues in the CDR3. V lost 3 bases, J lost 5 bases, and 13 bases lay in between.